The 4 T cell receptor beta chains listed next were all sequenced from one sample in a study of CD8 T cells in ankylosing spondylitis. MiXCR was run by TCRdb on the 5' RACE reads, yielding one entry per CDR3 protein. This table has roughly 370,000 distinct CDR3 sequences, about a fifth appearing once. Their antigen targets remain unknown. Regarding the study as a whole: Typical of ankylosing spondylitis blood, it appeared, was a TCR beta motif of seven to nine highly homologous variants.

Sequencing was done on a sample of blood, either unsorted or a sorted T cell fraction (not recorded which). These receptors were collected from a male donor with ankylosing spondylitis.

The table lists this clonotype with a count of one. The chain joins TRBV18 to TRBJ2-7; a possible D gene is TRBD1 (5 bases). Looked up from germline, CDR1 is KGHSH and CDR2 is LQKENI. CDR3 length: 16 amino acids. V was shortened by 6 bases and J by 0 bases, with 18 bases between the two germline ends. CDR3 region: CASSPGLGTDSYEQYF. CDR3 DNA: TGTGCCAGCTCCCCAGGGCTAGGAACGGACTCCTACGAGCAGTACTTC.

This clonotype was recorded a few times. The rearrangement uses TRBV28 and TRBJ1-5; TRBD1 might be the D (6 bases). V lost 2 bases, J lost 7 bases, and 12 bases lay in between. Germline loops: CDR1 MDHEN, CDR2 SYDVKM. CDR3 length equals 14 residues. The CDR3 sequence is CASSLLIQGQPQHF. For the CDR3, the DNA is TGTGCCAGCAGTTTACTGATACAGGGACAGCCCCAGCATTTT.

This clonotype showed up just a few times. The chain employs TRBV12-3 or TRBV12-4 and TRBJ2-7, with 8 positions matching TRBD2. The J segment lost 3 bases and the V segment lost 3 bases, leaving 19 bases of the junction unmatched. The CDR3 length is 19 residues. CDR3 protein: CASSFSGDWRTSKLYEQYF. The CDR3 DNA sequence: TGTGCCAGCAGTTTCAGTGGGGATTGGCGGACTAGCAAACTCTACGAGCAGTACTTC.

This clonotype turned up a few times. The V and J genes are TRBV4-1 and TRBJ2-1, with 10 bases lining up with TRBD2. The CDR3 loop spans 17 amino acids. Germline V gives CDR1 MGHRA, CDR2 YSYEKL. J was trimmed by 2 bases and V by 8 bases; bases with no gene match: 12. CDR3 in DNA: TGCGCCAGCCTCCCGACTAGCGGGCAGCGCCCCTACAATGAGCAGTTCTTC. This translates into CASLPTSGQRPYNEQFF.